Shown below are 29 T cell receptor beta chains from a single sample sequenced in a study of identical twins. A single record per CDR3 protein comes from TCRdb applying MiXCR to the 5' RACE reads. Here the sample spans 700,000 to 950,000 distinct CDR3 sequences, around 12% being singletons. This sample was shared with a second study, whose subject was yellow fever vaccine responses in identical twins.

Sequences were obtained from PBMCs. The receptors were gathered from a woman younger than 30 in good health.

The chain combines TRBV5-8 with TRBJ2-5; perhaps TRBD1 as D (5 bases). Trimming cost V 0 bases and J 2 bases, with 11 bases left between them. The CDR3 has 15 amino acids. CDR1 is SGHTS and CDR2 is YDEGEE in the germline V gene. The DNA for the CDR3 is TGTGCCAGCAGCTTGGATCCGACAGTGCAAGAGACCCAGTACTTC. Translated: CASSLDPTVQETQYF.

This clonotype has more than one count but fewer than ten. The genes are TRBV28 and TRBJ2-3, with TRBD2 as a possible D gene (7 bases). There are 17 residues in the CDR3. Germline CDR1 is MDHEN and CDR2 is SYDVKM. V was clipped by 3 bases and J by 1 base, with 17 bases between them. CDR3 amino acids: CASSFIGGAPGTDTQYF. The CDR3 nucleotides are TGTGCCAGCAGTTTTATAGGGGGGGCTCCCGGCACAGATACGCAGTATTTT.

This clonotype was found many times. This chain connects TRBV10-3 to TRBJ2-4; 8 bases align to TRBD2. V lost 3 bases and J lost 0; bases outside the gene matches: 4. This CDR3 is built from 16 residues. The germline CDR1 and CDR2 sequences are ENHRY and SYGVKD. Here the CDR3 DNA reads TGTGCCATCAGTGACGGTCTAGCGGGAGCCAAAAACATTCAGTACTTC. Its translation: CAISDGLAGAKNIQYF.

In this sample, this clonotype turned up a few times. The rearrangement uses TRBV3-1 and TRBJ2-1, with 10 bases identical to TRBD2. With 4 bases clipped from V and 8 bases from J, the junction kept 8 bases outside the gene matches. The germline V gene has CDR1 LGHDT and CDR2 YNNKEL (reference sequence). This CDR3 has 15 amino acids. CDR3 sequence: CASSLGLAPLDEQFF. The CDR3 DNA is TGTGCCAGCAGCCTGGGACTAGCGCCTTTAGATGAGCAGTTCTTC.

In this sample, this clonotype turned up many times. The rearrangement joins TRBV5-1 to TRBJ2-7; TRBD1 matches 7 bases. Germline lookup yields CDR1 SGHRS and CDR2 YFSETQ. V lost 3 bases to trimming and J lost 2 bases; unmatched junction nucleotides: 8. CDR3 length: 15 residues. This CDR3 reads CASSWSTGSTYEQYV. The CDR3, as DNA: TGCGCCAGCAGCTGGTCGACAGGGTCTACCTACGAGCAGTACGTC.

This clonotype occurred a few times. The CDR3 nucleotides read TGTGCCAGCAGCCGGACTAGTGCGTACACCGGGGAGCTGTTTTTT. Protein sequence: CASSRTSAYTGELFF. The chain couples TRBV12-3 or TRBV12-4 to TRBJ2-2; TRBD2 agrees at 7 bases. This CDR3 has 15 residues. V lost 6 bases, J lost 3 bases, and 7 bases stayed unmatched.

At least ten counts were recorded for this clonotype. CDR3 bases: TGTGCCACCAGCGCCGCGAGGGGGGGAGGGCAAGAGACCCAGTACTTC. This encodes CATSAARGGGQETQYF. V usage is TRBV15 and J usage is TRBJ2-5; weak D call: TRBD2 (7 bases). The CDR3 has 16 residues. With 5 bases removed from V and 2 bases from J, the gap between germline ends came to 18 bases. Germline V lookup: CDR1 LNHNV, CDR2 YYDKDF (reference sequence). Filled out from reference TRBV15 and TRBJ2-5, the complete variable domain reads DAMVIQNPRYQVTQFGKPVTLSCSQTLNHNVMYWYQQKSSQAPKLLFHYYDKDFNNEADTPDNFQSRRPNTSFCFLDIRSPGLGDTAMYLCATSAARGGGQETQYFGPGTRLLVL.

This clonotype was detected a few times. V is TRBV7-8 and J is TRBJ2-1, with 7 bases that match TRBD2. The V segment lost 5 bases and the J segment 9 bases; nucleotides outside the gene matches: 16. The CDR3 runs to 16 residues. The germline V gene encodes CDR1 SGHVS and CDR2 FQNEAQ. The CDR3 DNA is TGTGCCAGCAGCCCCGGGGAGGTCGGGGAGGGCCTTGAGCAGTTCTTC. It translates to CASSPGEVGEGLEQFF.

V is TRBV27 and J is TRBJ2-7, with D tentatively TRBD1 or TRBD2 (5 bases each). The germline CDR1 and CDR2 sequences are MNHEY and SMNVEV (reference sequence). This CDR3 comprises 14 residues. Trimming removed 3 bases at V and 5 bases at J, with 14 bases between. CDR3 in DNA: TGTGCCAGCAGTTTTTCAGGGAGAGGCGACGAGCAGTACTTC. This translates into CASSFSGRGDEQYF.

This clonotype was observed a few times. This chain links TRBV2 with TRBJ2-1, with a weak D call TRBD2 (6 bases). CDR1 SNHLY and CDR2 FYNNEI come from the germline V gene. V was clipped by 6 bases and J by 3 bases, with 15 bases between them. The CDR3 is made up of 15 amino acids. CDR3 residues: CASSETGVGYNEQFF. For the CDR3, the DNA is TGTGCCAGCAGCGAAACGGGGGTTGGCTACAATGAGCAGTTCTTC.

This clonotype was counted ten times or more. The CDR3 coding sequence is TGTGCCAGCAGTCCCCCCACGTGGCGGAGGTACTATGGCTACACCTTC. Protein: CASSPPTWRRYYGYTF. The gene calls are TRBV28 and TRBJ1-2; D is unresolved. V was trimmed by 5 bases and J by 3 bases, leaving 19 bases between them. The CDR3 loop spans 16 amino acids. The V gene's germline CDR1 is MDHEN and CDR2 SYDVKM.

This clonotype has at least ten counts. The genes are TRBV28 and TRBJ2-2; TRBD2 is a possible D gene (6 bases). The germline V gene has CDR1 MDHEN and CDR2 SYDVKM. This CDR3 has 14 residues. The V end lost 5 bases, the J end lost 3 bases, and 10 bases lay between the germline ends. The CDR3 sequence: CASSPGGYTGELFF. The CDR3 DNA reads as TGTGCCAGCAGTCCCGGAGGGTACACCGGGGAGCTGTTTTTT.

This clonotype was seen a handful of times. The CDR3 spells CASSLDPAINIQYF. The CDR3 bases are TGTGCCAGCAGTTTGGACCCAGCAATAAACATTCAGTACTTC. The V call is TRBV28, the J call TRBJ2-4, with D unresolved. The CDR3 has 14 residues. V lost 3 bases, J lost 6 bases, and 12 bases lay in between. Per germline, CDR1 MDHEN and CDR2 SYDVKM.

This clonotype occurred a few times. J is TRBJ1-5 and V is TRBV20-1; D possibly corresponds to TRBD1 (5 bases). Germline lookup yields CDR1 DFQATT and CDR2 SNEGSKA (reference sequence). The CDR3 sequence is 16 residues long. Trimming shortened V by 0 bases and J by 1 base, and 13 bases separated the two germline ends. CDR3 amino acids: CSAREYRDGSNQPQHF. The CDR3 coding sequence is TGCAGTGCTAGAGAGTACCGGGACGGAAGCAATCAGCCCCAGCATTTT.

This clonotype was found many times. In nucleotides, the CDR3 is TGCGCCAGCAGCTTGGGAACCAAGATGAACACTGAAGCTTTCTTT. It yields the protein CASSLGTKMNTEAFF. The genes are TRBV5-1 and TRBJ1-1; D remains unclear. Trimming cost V 0 bases and J 0 bases, with 9 bases left between them. CDR1 is SGHRS and CDR2 is YFSETQ in the germline V gene. There are 15 residues in the CDR3.

This clonotype was observed a few times. The chain has TRBV7-6 and TRBJ2-2; 13 nucleotides match TRBD2. CDR3 length: 15 amino acids. V gave up 6 bases and J gave up 7 bases; unmatched junction bases: 5. CDR1 is SGHVS, CDR2 FNYEAQ, per germline. The CDR3 is CASSPTSGRDGELFF. Written as DNA, the CDR3 is TGTGCCAGCAGTCCAACTAGCGGGAGGGACGGGGAGCTGTTTTTT.

This clonotype was detected only a few times. The J gene is TRBJ2-7, the V gene TRBV4-1, with TRBD2 matching over 13 bases. Trimming removed 0 bases from V and 5 bases from J; junction bases left unmatched: 10. The CDR3 sequence is 18 residues long. Germline-derived CDR1 and CDR2 are MGHRA and YSYEKL. CDR3 coding DNA: TGCGCCAGCAGCCAAGATCAAATCGGTGGGACTAGCGGGAACGAGCAGTACTTC. Its protein product is CASSQDQIGGTSGNEQYF.

The chain has TRBV20-1 and TRBJ2-6, with D hard to call. CDR1 is DFQATT and CDR2 is SNEGSKA in the germline V gene (reference sequence). The CDR3 is made up of 15 amino acids. V lost 5 bases to trimming and J lost 0 bases, with 11 bases between them. This chain's CDR3 is CSASHWRSGANVLTF. CDR3 nucleotides: TGCAGTGCTTCGCATTGGCGCTCTGGGGCCAACGTCCTGACTTTC.

The rearrangement uses TRBV5-6 and TRBJ1-3, with D uncertain. With 1 base removed from V and 0 bases from J, the gap between germline ends came to 11 bases. The CDR3 length is 16 residues. Germline V gene sequence: CDR1 SGHDT, CDR2 YYEEEE. The CDR3 sequence is CASSLRVTFSGNTIYF. In nucleotides, the CDR3 is TGTGCCAGCAGCTTGCGGGTTACATTCTCTGGAAACACCATATATTTT.

This clonotype was seen ten or more times. The chain carries TRBV10-3 and TRBJ2-3; maybe TRBD2 (6 bases). V lost 6 bases and J lost 0, with 13 bases in between. This CDR3 is built from 15 residues. The germline CDR1 and CDR2 sequences are ENHRY and SYGVKD. CDR3 nucleotide sequence: TGTGCCATCAGAAGTGCGGGGACTAGCACAGATACGCAGTATTTT. The encoded protein is CAIRSAGTSTDTQYF.

This clonotype was seen a handful of times. The chain has TRBV6-5 and TRBJ2-7; D call uncertain. Germline CDR1 reads MNHEY; CDR2 reads SVGAGI. The CDR3 runs 15 residues. V dropped 0 bases and J dropped 5 bases, with 14 bases sitting between them. For the CDR3, the DNA is TGTGCCAGCAGTTACTCGTCGATTGAAAACCACGAGCAGTACTTC. Protein: CASSYSSIENHEQYF.

This clonotype has just a few counts. The gene calls are TRBV6-1 and TRBJ2-1, with D maybe TRBD2 (6 bases). The germline V gene encodes CDR1 MNHNS and CDR2 SASEGT. Trimming took off 3 bases at V and 0 bases at J, with 12 bases between the two ends. The CDR3 covers 16 residues. The CDR3 region has the DNA TGTGCCAGCAGTGAGCGGGGTCGGAGCTCCTACAATGAGCAGTTCTTC. It yields the protein CASSERGRSSYNEQFF.

This chain connects TRBV20-1 to TRBJ2-7; tentatively, D is TRBD2 (6 bases). The V and J ends lost 3 bases and 0 bases respectively, with 12 bases between them. From germline, CDR1 is DFQATT and CDR2 SNEGSKA (reference sequence). The CDR3 loop spans 14 amino acids. CDR3 coding DNA: TGCAGTGCTAGGGTGCGGGACGGCTCCTACGAGCAGTACTTC. Its protein is CSARVRDGSYEQYF.

The V and J genes are TRBV20-1 and TRBJ2-1; 9 bases align to TRBD1. The CDR3 length is 16 residues. Germline trimming cut 2 bases from V and 2 bases from J; bases unmatched to any gene: 7. CDR1 and CDR2 (germline): DFQATT, SNEGSKA (reference sequence). DNA for the CDR3: TGCAGTGCTAGAAACCCGACAGGGGGTACCTACAATGAGCAGTTCTTC. This translates into CSARNPTGGTYNEQFF.

This rearrangement joins TRBV27 to TRBJ2-3; the match to TRBD2 covers 7 bases. Trimming cost V 0 bases and J 4 bases; bases outside gene matches: 4. The CDR3 length is 15 residues. Germline CDR1 reads MNHEY; CDR2 reads SMNVEV (reference sequence). The CDR3 DNA follows: TGTGCCAGCAGTTTATCGGGACTACGCGCAGATACGCAGTATTTT. It codes for CASSLSGLRADTQYF.

This clonotype was found a few times. This chain joins TRBV28 and TRBJ1-4; 7 bases are a match to TRBD1. The CDR3 has 16 amino acids. Germline-derived CDR1 and CDR2 are MDHEN and SYDVKM. With V trimmed by 5 bases and J by 11 bases, 17 bases remained unmatched. The CDR3 reads CASSPRTGVYSWKLFF. The DNA of the CDR3 is TGTGCCAGCAGTCCCCGGACAGGCGTTTATTCGTGGAAACTGTTTTTT. Full variable domain (remainder filled in from reference TRBV28 and TRBJ1-4): DVKVTQSSRYLVKRTGEKVFLECVQDMDHENMFWYRQDPGLGLRLIYFSYDVKMKEKGDIPEGYSVSREKKERFSLILESASTNQTSMYLCASSPRTGVYSWKLFFGSGTQLSVL.

This clonotype was counted a few times. V gene TRBV28 combines with J gene TRBJ1-2; D is uncertain. This CDR3 comprises 11 residues. Trimming shortened V by 10 bases and J by 0 bases, and 6 bases separated the two germline ends. Germline loops: CDR1 MDHEN, CDR2 SYDVKM. CDR3 residues: CAIRANYGYTF. CDR3 sequence (DNA): TGTGCCATAAGAGCTAACTATGGCTACACCTTC.

This clonotype was counted ten times or more. The chain uses TRBV29-1 and TRBJ2-2; D unclear. CDR1 and CDR2 (germline): SQVTM, ANQGSEA. The V and J ends lost 4 bases and 1 base respectively, with 4 bases between them. This CDR3 comprises 12 residues. Here the CDR3 DNA reads TGCAGCGTTGTACAGAACACCGGGGAGCTGTTTTTT. Protein product: CSVVQNTGELFF.

Many counts were recorded for this clonotype. The chain uses TRBV4-1 and TRBJ2-7; D is possibly TRBD2 (6 bases). The CDR3 contains 14 residues. Germline V lookup: CDR1 MGHRA, CDR2 YSYEKL. Trimming took off 1 base at V and 2 bases at J, with 9 bases between the two ends. CDR3 in DNA: TGCGCCAGCAGCCAAGGGCGGGAAGCCTACGAGCAGTACTTC. It specifies CASSQGREAYEQYF.